These 26 T cell receptor beta chains came from one sample sequenced in a study of CD8 T cells in ankylosing spondylitis. Each CDR3 protein is one row after TCRdb ran MiXCR on the 5' RACE reads. The sample lists 85,000 to 100,000 distinct CDR3 sequences; around 10% were seen once. Sequenced material: blood, either unsorted or a sorted T cell fraction (not recorded which). The origin of the receptors is a male donor with ankylosing spondylitis or in good health (not recorded which).

There are a few counts of this clonotype. J is TRBJ2-5 and V is TRBV20-1, with 14 bases fitting TRBD2. V shed 2 bases, J shed 0 bases, and the junction held 8 bases outside the gene matches. There are 18 residues in the CDR3. Germline assignment: CDR1 DFQATT and CDR2 SNEGSKA (reference sequence). The CDR3 is CSARSPGTSGGYQETQYF. The CDR3 DNA is TGCAGTGCTAGATCACCCGGGACTAGCGGGGGTTACCAAGAGACCCAGTACTTC.

Only a few counts were recorded for this clonotype. J is TRBJ1-5 and V is TRBV30; D not resolved. The V and J ends lost 2 bases and 1 base respectively, with 9 bases between them. There are 14 residues in the CDR3. Germline CDR1 GTSNPN, CDR2 SVGIG (reference sequence). The chain's CDR3 is CAWSKGGSNQPQHF. CDR3 bases: TGTGCCTGGAGTAAAGGAGGGAGCAATCAGCCCCAGCATTTT.

This clonotype was found a few times. V gene TRBV28 combines with J gene TRBJ1-6; D unresolved. Germline lookup yields CDR1 MDHEN and CDR2 SYDVKM. This CDR3 is built from 16 residues. The V gene lost 1 base and the J gene lost 15 bases, with 22 bases spanning the gap. The CDR3 loop is CASSLFKIYISPLLHF. The CDR3 DNA is TGTGCCAGCAGTTTATTCAAAATCTATATTTCCCCACTCCTCCACTTT.

The chain is built from TRBV19 and TRBJ1-5, with D unclear. Trimming shortened V by 1 base and J by 4 bases, and 8 bases separated the two germline ends. The CDR3 runs 14 residues. Germline V lookup: CDR1 LNHDA, CDR2 SQIVND (reference sequence). This CDR3 is CASSIVLGNQPQHF. The DNA for the CDR3 is TGTGCCAGTAGTATAGTTCTAGGGAATCAGCCCCAGCATTTT. Filled out from reference TRBV19 and TRBJ1-5, the complete variable domain reads DGGITQSPKYLFRKEGQNVTLSCEQNLNHDAMYWYRQDPGQGLRLIYYSQIVNDFQKGDIAEGYSVSREKKESFPLTVTSAQKNPTAFYLCASSIVLGNQPQHFGDGTRLSIL.

In its sample, this clonotype was seen many times. V is TRBV5-1 and J is TRBJ2-2; the D gene is possibly TRBD2 (6 bases). V shed 5 bases and J shed 0 bases, with 14 bases lying between them. Germline V lookup: CDR1 SGHRS, CDR2 YFSETQ. CDR3 length: 16 residues. The CDR3 sequence: CASREGQIANTGELFF. DNA of the CDR3: TGCGCCAGCAGGGAGGGGCAGATCGCGAACACCGGGGAGCTGTTTTTT.

This clonotype was counted a single time. CDR3: CASSSLTSGGGEQYF. The CDR3, as DNA: TGTGCCAGCAGCTCCCTAACTAGCGGGGGGGGCGAGCAGTACTTC. The V gene is TRBV7-6, the J gene TRBJ2-7, with 13 bases identical to TRBD2. Germline V gives CDR1 SGHVS, CDR2 FNYEAQ. V shed 4 bases, J shed 6 bases, and the junction held 6 bases outside the gene matches. The CDR3 is 15 amino acids. The complete variable domain, with remaining parts taken from reference TRBV7-6 and TRBJ2-7, reads GAGVSQSPRYKVTKRGQDVALRCDPISGHVSLYWYRQALGQGPEFLTYFNYEAQQDKSGLPNDRFSAERPEGSISTLTIQRTEQRDSAMYRCASSSLTSGGGEQYFGPGTRLTVT.

Ten or more counts support this clonotype. The chain uses TRBV12-3 or TRBV12-4 and TRBJ2-1, with D perhaps being TRBD1 or TRBD2 (5 bases each). The CDR3 is 15 residues long. The V end lost 5 bases, the J end lost 8 bases, and 19 bases lay between the germline ends. The CDR3 region is CASSPVGWGFDEQFF. The CDR3 DNA follows: TGTGCCAGCAGTCCCGTCGGTTGGGGGTTCGATGAGCAGTTCTTC.

CDR3 in DNA: TGTGCCAGTTCGACGGACCCCCTGGGTTTCTCCTACAATGAGCAGTTCTTC. Its translation: CASSTDPLGFSYNEQFF. The rearrangement uses TRBV19 and TRBJ2-1; D is undetermined. From germline, CDR1 is LNHDA and CDR2 SQIVND (reference sequence). Between the trimmed V and J ends, which lost 8 bases and 0 bases, there was a span of 20 bases. The CDR3 contains 17 residues.

This clonotype was detected ten times or more. This chain uses TRBV29-1 with TRBJ1-1; a weak D match, TRBD1 (6 bases). The germline V gene has CDR1 SQVTM and CDR2 ANQGSEA. The V end was cut by 6 bases, the J end by 4 bases, with 15 bases between. The CDR3 is 13 residues long. The CDR3 sequence is CSVETGLGTEAFF. The CDR3 nucleotides read TGCAGCGTAGAGACAGGTTTGGGCACTGAAGCTTTCTTT.

This clonotype was seen more than once but under ten times. DNA for the CDR3: TGTGCCAGCAGGCGCGGGGGGAGCTCCTACAATGAGCAGTTCTTC. It codes for CASRRGGSSYNEQFF. The V and J genes are TRBV7-2 and TRBJ2-1; 8 nucleotides agree with TRBD2. V lost 6 bases to trimming and J lost 0 bases; unmatched junction nucleotides: 4. This CDR3 is built from 15 residues. Germline-derived CDR1 and CDR2 are SGHTA and FQGNSA.

This clonotype came up many times. This CDR3 reads CASSQHGYTDTQYF. The CDR3 DNA reads as TGCGCCAGCAGTCAACACGGCTACACAGATACGCAGTATTTT. The rearrangement uses TRBV23-1 and TRBJ2-3; no reliable D call. TRBV23-1 qualifies as an ORF whose function is uncertain. The V and J ends lost 2 bases and 2 bases respectively, with 8 bases between them. This CDR3 spans 14 amino acids.

This clonotype was picked up many times. This sequence joins TRBV19 and TRBJ1-2; D remains ambiguous. The CDR3 covers 14 residues. V was shortened by 7 bases and J by 2 bases, with 14 bases between the two germline ends. The V gene's germline CDR1 is LNHDA and CDR2 SQIVND (reference sequence). The DNA of the CDR3 is TGTGCCAGTATGGGCGCGGGAGTGAACTATGGCTACACCTTC. Translation: CASMGAGVNYGYTF.

This clonotype was seen only a few times. The chain recombines TRBV5-1 with TRBJ1-3; D remains unclear. Per germline, CDR1 SGHRS and CDR2 YFSETQ. With 5 bases removed from V and 4 bases from J, the gap between germline ends came to 16 bases. The CDR3 contains 15 residues. In nucleotides, the CDR3 is TGCGCCAGCAGGGCCGCGGGAGCGACAGGAAACACCATATATTTT. Encoded protein: CASRAAGATGNTIYF.

This clonotype was recorded many times. The rearrangement links TRBV5-1 to TRBJ2-1, with D possibly TRBD2 on 6 matching bases. Trimming removed 6 bases from V and 8 bases from J, with 18 bases in between. Germline V gene data show CDR1 as SGHRS and CDR2 as YFSETQ. This CDR3 has 14 amino acids. CDR3 residues: CASNTRGFGDEQFF. The CDR3 DNA follows: TGCGCCAGCAACACACGGGGGTTTGGGGATGAGCAGTTCTTC.

This clonotype was recorded many times. The chain joins TRBV9 to TRBJ2-7, with 10 bases fitting TRBD1. This CDR3 contains 15 residues. The germline gives CDR1 SGDLS, CDR2 YYNGEE. Trimming took 0 bases from V and 5 from J; bases not matched to a gene: 5. The CDR3 protein is CASSVVGTGAHEQYF. For the CDR3, the DNA is TGTGCCAGCAGCGTAGTTGGGACAGGGGCCCACGAGCAGTACTTC.

This clonotype has ten or more counts. This chain uses TRBV25-1 with TRBJ2-2; 8 positions match TRBD1. Germline V gene data show CDR1 as MGHDK and CDR2 as SYGVNS. The CDR3 spans 15 residues. V was clipped by 4 bases and J by 1 base; unmatched bases: 2. CDR3 region: CASSGTGMNTGELFF. The DNA for the CDR3 is TGTGCCAGCAGTGGGACAGGGATGAACACCGGGGAGCTGTTTTTT.

This clonotype has a count of ten or more. The chain joins TRBV6-5 to TRBJ2-1, with 7 bases identical to TRBD1. With V trimmed by 0 bases and J by 10 bases, 9 bases remained unmatched. Germline assignment: CDR1 MNHEY and CDR2 SVGAGI. The CDR3 runs 15 residues. The CDR3 DNA sequence: TGTGCCAGCAGTTACTCACCGACAGGGAGAGACGAGCAGTTCTTC. Translated, it gives CASSYSPTGRDEQFF.

The rearrangement uses TRBV20-1 and TRBJ1-3, with a tentative D call TRBD1 (5 bases). The CDR3 is 17 amino acids. V dropped 0 bases and J dropped 1 base, with 16 bases sitting between them. From germline, CDR1 is DFQATT and CDR2 SNEGSKA (reference sequence). The CDR3 DNA follows: TGCAGTGCTAGAGATGGGCCGGGGGAACCTTCTGGAAACACCATATATTTT. It translates to CSARDGPGEPSGNTIYF.

This clonotype was recorded many times. The gene calls are TRBV28 and TRBJ2-4; D possibly corresponds to TRBD2 (5 bases). Germline lookup yields CDR1 MDHEN and CDR2 SYDVKM. The V gene lost 5 bases and the J gene lost 2 bases, with 16 bases spanning the gap. CDR3 size: 16 residues. CDR3 DNA: TGTGCCAGCAGTCCTGACTACGGGTTGACCAAAAACATTCAGTACTTC. Its protein is CASSPDYGLTKNIQYF.

This clonotype was counted at least ten times. The chain couples TRBV5-1 to TRBJ1-1; D not certain. CDR1 and CDR2 from the germline V gene are SGHRS and YFSETQ. The ends were cut back, 3 bases at V and 5 bases at J, with 17 bases in the middle. This CDR3 region has 15 residues. The DNA of the CDR3 is TGCGCCAGCAGCTCCGGTTGGGGAGGGTCGACTGAAGCTTTCTTT. This gives the protein CASSSGWGGSTEAFF.

This clonotype was picked up many times. The chain has TRBV5-1 and TRBJ1-2; the D gene is possibly TRBD1 (6 bases). This CDR3 is 15 amino acids long. The ends were cut back, 8 bases at V and 6 bases at J, with 23 bases in the middle. Germline V gene data show CDR1 as SGHRS and CDR2 as YFSETQ. DNA of the CDR3: TGCGCCAGTTCTGAACCGGGACATGAGGTCCATGGCTACACCTTC. Translation gives CASSEPGHEVHGYTF. The full variable domain, completed using reference TRBV5-1 and TRBJ1-2, is KAGVTQTPRYLIKTRGQQVTLSCSPISGHRSVSWYQQTPGQGLQFLFEYFSETQRNKGNFPGRFSGRQFSNSRSEMNVSTLELGDSALYLCASSEPGHEVHGYTFGSGTRLTVV.

This clonotype was counted many times. The rearrangement joins TRBV12-3 or TRBV12-4 to TRBJ2-3; perhaps TRBD2 as D (5 bases). Trimming removed 3 bases at V and 3 bases at J, with 10 bases between. This CDR3 has 14 amino acids. The chain's CDR3 is CASSFISGTDTQYF. The CDR3 coding sequence is TGTGCCAGCAGTTTTATATCGGGGACAGATACGCAGTATTTT.

This clonotype was seen ten or more times. The chain links TRBV29-1 to TRBJ2-2; the D is unclear. Trimming took 5 bases from V and 0 from J, leaving 7 bases between them. The CDR3 is 13 amino acids. Germline CDR1 reads SQVTM; CDR2 reads ANQGSEA. In DNA form, the CDR3 reads TGCAGCGTTTCTAGGACGAACACCGGGGAGCTGTTTTTT. This gives the protein CSVSRTNTGELFF.

There are many counts of this clonotype. The rearrangement joins TRBV5-1 to TRBJ2-5; D could derive from TRBD1 or TRBD2 (5 bases each). This CDR3 has 15 amino acids. Germline lookup yields CDR1 SGHRS and CDR2 YFSETQ. Trimming pared 0 bases from V and 4 bases from J, leaving 13 bases between. The CDR3 DNA reads TGCGCCAGCAGCTTGGGGGACGGGAATCGAGAGACCCAGTACTTC. It codes for CASSLGDGNRETQYF.

This clonotype was found many times. The chain links TRBV18 to TRBJ2-2; D is ambiguous. The CDR3 loop spans 14 amino acids. CDR1 is KGHSH, CDR2 LQKENI, per germline. Trimming removed 3 bases from V and 3 bases from J, with 8 bases in between. The chain's CDR3 is CASSPNRDTGELFF. The CDR3 DNA reads TGTGCCAGCTCACCTAATCGGGACACCGGGGAGCTGTTTTTT. The full variable domain, completed using reference TRBV18 and TRBJ2-2, is NAGVMQNPRHLVRRRGQEARLRCSPMKGHSHVYWYRQLPEEGLKFMVYLQKENIIDESGMPKERFSAEFPKEGPSILRIQQVVRGDSAAYFCASSPNRDTGELFFGEGSRLTVL.

This clonotype occurred many times. This chain joins TRBV20-1 and TRBJ1-5, with D tentatively TRBD1 (6 bases). Germline V lookup: CDR1 DFQATT, CDR2 SNEGSKA (reference sequence). Trimming stripped 0 bases from V and 4 bases from J, with 7 bases between. The CDR3 consists of 13 residues. CDR3 loop: CSAREQGNQPQHF. The CDR3 nucleotides read TGCAGTGCTAGAGAACAGGGAAATCAGCCCCAGCATTTT.